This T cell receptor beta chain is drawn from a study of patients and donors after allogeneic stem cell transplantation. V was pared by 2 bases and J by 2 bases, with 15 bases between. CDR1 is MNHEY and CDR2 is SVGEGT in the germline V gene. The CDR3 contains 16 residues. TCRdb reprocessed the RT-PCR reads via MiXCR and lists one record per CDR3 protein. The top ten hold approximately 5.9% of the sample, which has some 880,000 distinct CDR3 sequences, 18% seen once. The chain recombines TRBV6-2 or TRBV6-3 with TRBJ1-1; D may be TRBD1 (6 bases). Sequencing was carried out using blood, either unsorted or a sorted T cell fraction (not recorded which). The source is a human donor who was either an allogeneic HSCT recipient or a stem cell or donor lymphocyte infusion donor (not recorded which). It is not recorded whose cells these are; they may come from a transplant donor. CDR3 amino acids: CASSYGSAGANTEAFF. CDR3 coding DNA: TGTGCCAGCAGTTACGGTTCGGCAGGGGCAAACACTGAAGCTTTCTTT.